Following are 23 T cell receptor beta chains from one sample sequenced in a study of long-term antiretroviral therapy in people with HIV. Survey-level immunoSEQ v3.0 assays were run. The data were produced by immunoSEQ multiplex PCR, yet TCRdb's version contains in-frame clones alone and is incomplete. The sample consists of around 29,000 clones, 70% to 90% of them appearing once. The source was unsorted PBMCs, collected 1.1 years after starting antiretroviral therapy. These receptors were obtained from a man in his late teens or twenties with HIV.

The chain links TRBV27 to TRBJ2-1; D uncertain. V was clipped by 2 bases and J by 0 bases, with 2 bases between them. Germline loops: CDR1 MNHEY, CDR2 SMNVEV (reference sequence). The CDR3 contains 13 residues. This chain's CDR3 is CASSLSSYNEQFF. CDR3 sequence (DNA): TGTGCCAGCAGTTTAAGCTCCTACAATGAGCAGTTCTTC.

V and J are TRBV7-9 and TRBJ2-3; D ambiguous. This CDR3 has 13 amino acids. Per the germline V gene, CDR1 is SEHNR and CDR2 is FQNEAQ (reference sequence). The V end lost 4 bases, the J end lost 6 bases, and 11 bases lay between the germline ends. In nucleotides, the CDR3 is TGTGCCAGCAGCTCAACGTCGGCGGATACGCAGTATTTT. It specifies CASSSTSADTQYF. Looking up the rest from reference TRBV7-9 and TRBJ2-3 gives the full variable domain: DTGVSQNPRHKITKRGQNVTFRCDPISEHNRLYWYRQTLGQGPEFLTYFQNEAQLEKSRLLSDRFSAERPKGSFSTLEIQRTEQGDSAMYLCASSSTSADTQYFGPGTRLTVL.

The CDR3 spells CASSPWTSGPYEQYF. In DNA, the CDR3 is TGTGCCAGCAGCCCATGGACTAGCGGGCCCTACGAGCAGTACTTC. The chain carries TRBV5-4 and TRBJ2-7, with 11 bases matching TRBD2. V trimming: 4 bases; J trimming: 2 bases; junction bases outside the gene matches: 5. Germline V gene sequence: CDR1 SGHNT, CDR2 YYREEE (reference sequence). This CDR3 comprises 15 residues.

This chain connects TRBV18 to TRBJ2-4, with 12 bases lining up with TRBD2. Germline CDR1 and CDR2: KGHSH and LQKENI. Trimming removed 1 base from V and 0 bases from J; junction bases left unmatched: 7. The CDR3 runs 19 residues. CDR3 sequence: CASSPRASGGAEAKNIQYF. The CDR3 coding sequence is TGTGCCAGCTCACCACGGGCTAGCGGGGGGGCCGAAGCCAAAAACATTCAGTACTTC.

The chain uses TRBV5-6 and TRBJ2-7; 8 positions match TRBD1. Germline V lookup: CDR1 SGHDT, CDR2 YYEEEE. The CDR3 spans 14 residues. Trimming cost V 3 bases and J 4 bases; bases outside gene matches: 6. DNA of the CDR3: TGTGCCAGCAGCTCTCGGGACAGGATTTACGAGCAGTACTTC. This translates into CASSSRDRIYEQYF.

The chain joins TRBV6-5 to TRBJ1-5; D remains ambiguous. Looked up from germline, CDR1 is MNHEY and CDR2 is SVGAGI. The CDR3 has 14 residues. V lost 6 bases to trimming and J lost 8 bases, with 17 bases between them. CDR3 in DNA: TGTGCCAGCAGCCGGATCTACGGTCAGGAGCCCCAGCATTTT. Its translation is CASSRIYGQEPQHF.

This chain uses TRBV9 with TRBJ1-1; 11 bases match TRBD1. The germline CDR1 and CDR2 sequences are SGDLS and YYNGEE. This CDR3 region has 15 residues. Trimming at V came to 1 base and at J to 4 bases, leaving 3 bases not matched to a gene. CDR3 DNA sequence: TGTGCCAGCAGCGTAAAGGGACAGGGGGGCACTGAAGCTTTCTTT. This encodes CASSVKGQGGTEAFF.

The gene calls are TRBV7-8 and TRBJ2-3, with TRBD2 matching over 7 bases. Trimming removed 5 bases from V and 4 bases from J; junction bases left unmatched: 9. CDR1 is SGHVS and CDR2 is FQNEAQ in the germline V gene. This CDR3 region has 15 residues. CDR3 region: CASSQRTSVPDTQYF. CDR3 bases: TGTGCCAGCAGCCAAAGGACTAGTGTACCAGATACGCAGTATTTT.

The chain has TRBV19 and TRBJ1-5, with 11 bases lining up with TRBD1. The germline CDR1 and CDR2 sequences are LNHDA and SQIVND (reference sequence). The CDR3 is 13 amino acids. Trimming cost V 8 bases and J 5 bases; bases outside gene matches: 2. The chain's CDR3 is CASGTGGYQPQHF. The CDR3 DNA is TGTGCCAGTGGGACAGGGGGGTATCAGCCCCAGCATTTT.

This clone was observed a single time. V is TRBV6-1 and J is TRBJ1-2; unclear D gene. The CDR3 consists of 15 residues. Germline V gene sequence: CDR1 MNHNS, CDR2 SASEGT. V dropped 3 bases and J dropped 6 bases, with 17 bases sitting between them. The CDR3 DNA follows: TGTGCCAGCAGTGAGACCCCCCGGGGAGGGCATGGCTACACCTTC. Its translation is CASSETPRGGHGYTF.

This rearrangement joins TRBV11-3 to TRBJ1-1; D gene uncertain. The CDR3 spans 13 residues. Trimming cost V 1 base and J 0 bases, with 3 bases left between them. Per the germline V gene, CDR1 is SGHNT and CDR2 is YENEEA. The CDR3 is CASSLALNTEAFF. The DNA for the CDR3 is TGTGCCAGCAGCTTAGCGCTGAACACTGAAGCTTTCTTT.

The gene calls are TRBV19 and TRBJ1-5; TRBD1 agrees at 8 bases. The V gene end was trimmed by 4 bases and the J gene end by 4 bases; junction bases not matched to a gene: 6. The CDR3 consists of 15 residues. The germline gives CDR1 LNHDA, CDR2 SQIVND (reference sequence). In DNA, the CDR3 is TGTGCCAGTAGTAGGACAGGGAGGTTAAATCAGCCCCAGCATTTT. This sequence encodes CASSRTGRLNQPQHF.

This clone has a single count. The chain joins TRBV29-1 to TRBJ1-2; 8 bases agree with TRBD1. The CDR3 has 15 residues. The germline CDR1 and CDR2 sequences are SQVTM and ANQGSEA. The V and J ends lost 8 bases and 4 bases, in that order; junction bases with no gene match: 15. CDR3 DNA sequence: TGCAGCACCGGGGGCAGGGGGCGAAAGTCCTATGGCTACACCTTC. Amino acid sequence: CSTGGRGRKSYGYTF.

In its sample, this clone was seen once. The chain links TRBV5-1 to TRBJ1-2; possible D gene TRBD1, 5 bases. The V end was cut by 6 bases, the J end by 4 bases, with 16 bases between. Germline-derived CDR1 and CDR2 are SGHRS and YFSETQ. The CDR3 contains 14 residues. The CDR3 loop reads CASTGTGIGYGYTF. CDR3 bases: TGCGCCAGCACCGGAACAGGAATCGGCTATGGCTACACCTTC.

The chain combines TRBV6-5 with TRBJ2-3; D perhaps matches TRBD1 (6 bases). The CDR3 spans 13 residues. CDR1 and CDR2 (germline): MNHEY, SVGAGI. V was clipped by 7 bases and J by 6 bases, with 14 bases between them. The CDR3 is CASKFQGTDTQYF. CDR3 bases: TGTGCCAGCAAGTTCCAGGGGACGGATACGCAGTATTTT.

The chain carries TRBV5-4 and TRBJ2-2; D ambiguous. The CDR3 loop spans 16 amino acids. V was pared by 0 bases and J by 0 bases, with 9 bases between. Per germline, CDR1 SGHNT and CDR2 YYREEE (reference sequence). DNA of the CDR3: TGTGCCAGCAGCTTGGCGAGTAGGGCGAACACCGGGGAGCTGTTTTTT. This translates into CASSLASRANTGELFF. Using reference TRBV5-4 and TRBJ2-2 for the parts outside the CDR3, the full variable domain is ETGVTQSPTHLIKTRGQQVTLRCSSQSGHNTVSWYQQALGQGPQFIFQYYREEENGRGNFPPRFSGLQFPNYSSELNVNALELDDSALYLCASSLASRANTGELFFGEGSRLTVL.

This sequence joins TRBV7-9 and TRBJ2-5; 11 bases are a match to TRBD1. Unmatched junction bases numbered 4, after V lost 5 bases and J lost 2 bases. There are 15 residues in the CDR3. Germline lookup yields CDR1 SEHNR and CDR2 FQNEAQ (reference sequence). CDR3 amino acids: CASSTGTGGQETQYF. The CDR3 DNA sequence: TGTGCCAGCAGCACGGGGACAGGGGGGCAAGAGACCCAGTACTTC.

V usage is TRBV5-1 and J usage is TRBJ2-7, with 8 nucleotides matching TRBD2. Looked up from germline, CDR1 is SGHRS and CDR2 is YFSETQ. The V and J ends lost 0 bases and 4 bases, in that order; junction bases with no gene match: 3. This CDR3 is 14 amino acids long. The CDR3 DNA is TGCGCCAGCAGCTTGGCAGCGGGAGCTTACGAGCAGTACTTC. This codes for CASSLAAGAYEQYF.

There are a few counts of this clone. The gene calls are TRBV7-9 and TRBJ2-7; D not certain. Germline V CDR1 and CDR2: SEHNR, FQNEAQ (reference sequence). V was cut by 0 bases and J by 0 bases, with 12 bases left in between. The CDR3 runs 16 residues. CDR3 nucleotide sequence: TGTGCCAGCAGCTTAGCGCTGGCTGGAAGCTCCTACGAGCAGTACTTC. Protein sequence: CASSLALAGSSYEQYF.

A single count supports this clone. This CDR3 reads CASSPKGQGPNYGYTF. Written as DNA, the CDR3 is TGTGCCAGCAGCCCTAAGGGACAGGGACCTAACTATGGCTACACCTTC. The chain uses TRBV7-3 and TRBJ1-2; 9 positions match TRBD1. Germline values: CDR1 SGHTA, CDR2 FQGTGA. The CDR3 length is 16 residues. J gave up 0 bases and V 5 bases, and 7 bases lay outside the gene matches.

This CDR3 reads CASTAKWGQAFF. The CDR3 DNA reads as TGTGCCAGCACAGCAAAGTGGGGGCAAGCTTTCTTT. The chain couples TRBV2 to TRBJ1-1, with D possibly being TRBD1 (6 bases). V was trimmed by 7 bases and J by 9 bases, leaving 15 bases between them. Germline assignment: CDR1 SNHLY and CDR2 FYNNEI. This CDR3 contains 12 residues.

The genes are TRBV18 and TRBJ2-7, with TRBD2 matching over 8 bases. This CDR3 spans 14 amino acids. After removal of 3 bases from V and 4 bases from J, the junction contained 5 bases not matched to a gene. Looked up from germline, CDR1 is KGHSH and CDR2 is LQKENI. The CDR3 sequence is CASSPPGLDYEQYF. The CDR3 DNA reads TGTGCCAGCTCACCCCCGGGACTAGATTACGAGCAGTACTTC.

This clone has a handful of counts. V gene TRBV6-5 combines with J gene TRBJ2-2; D is uncertain. In germline, CDR1 is MNHEY, CDR2 SVGAGI. Trimming left V 5 bases short and J 4 bases short, with 14 bases between. The CDR3 is 15 residues long. The CDR3 here is CASSIDPTGTGELFF. CDR3 nucleotide sequence: TGTGCCAGCAGTATCGACCCGACGGGCACCGGGGAGCTGTTTTTT.